This record covers a single TCR beta chain. Its specificity is not known. The sample is drawn from a study of PD-1 blockade in classical Hodgkin lymphoma. Overall study findings and caveats: Newly diagnosed patients had diversity similar to the baseline diversity of complete responders.

Data came from immunoSEQ multiplex PCR; TCRdb stores just in-frame clones and leaves some out. The sample records approximately 52,000 clones, roughly 66% being singletons. With no exception, relapse followed autologous stem cell transplantation in all patients, and brentuximab vedotin exposure varied. The trim removed 4 bases at V and 1 base at J, leaving 5 bases unmatched. The germline V gene encodes CDR1 PRHDT and CDR2 FYEKMQ (reference sequence). The CDR3 is made up of 16 amino acids. The clonotype originates from a human donor with classical Hodgkin lymphoma. This chain uses TRBV13 with TRBJ2-2; 8 nucleotides match TRBD1. Sequencing was performed on peripheral blood mononuclear cells (PBMCs), taken before the second cycle of nivolumab. The CDR3 DNA reads as TGTGCCAGCAGCTCCTGGGGGACAGGGAACACCGGGGAGCTGTTTTTT. Translated, it gives CASSSWGTGNTGELFF.